A selection of T cell receptor beta chains follows, all from one sample in a study of beta chain features in type 1 diabetes. TCRdb's copy holds only in-frame clones and misses some; the assay was immunoSEQ multiplex PCR. Altogether tens of thousands of clones are present, roughly 50% being singletons, with the ten largest covering more than 0.2%. Material for sequencing was stem cell memory CD4+ T cells from blood. Receptors originate from a woman between 25 and 40 years old in good health. Both conserved end residues are part of each CDR3. The D gene is left open where the match is weak. Some rows mark clone size as missing; the rest say once, few, many or name a class of expanded clone.

V gene	D gene	clone size	J gene	CDR3 DNA	CDR3 protein
TRBV6-1	NA	once	TRBJ2-4	TGTGCCAGTGAGCTAGCCGACGCCAAAAACATTCAGTACTTC	CASELADAKNIQYF
TRBV11-2	TRBD2	NA	TRBJ2-5	TGTGCCAGCAGCTTCGAACGGACTAGCGGGAGAGGGGAGACCCAGTACTTC	CASSFERTSGRGETQYF
TRBV6-6	TRBD2	NA	TRBJ2-7	TGTGCCAGCAGTAAACAGAGCGGGAACGGGAGAGAGCAGTACTTC	CASSKQSGNGREQYF
TRBV29-1	NA	few	TRBJ1-1	TGCAGCGTTGGAACCGGGACAAAGAACACTGAAGCTTTCTTT	CSVGTGTKNTEAFF
TRBV7-2	NA	NA	TRBJ2-5	TGTGCCAGCAGCTATGACGCGGTCGGCGCCCAGTACTTC	CASSYDAVGAQYF
TRBV27	NA	NA	TRBJ1-2	TGTGCCAGCAGTTTGCAAGGGGCCCCTAACTATGGCTACACCTTC	CASSLQGAPNYGYTF
TRBV30	NA	NA	TRBJ1-4	TGTGCCTGGAGTCGACAGGATGAAAAACTGTTTTTT	CAWSRQDEKLFF
TRBV29-1	TRBD2	NA	TRBJ2-1	TGCAGCGTTGTTAGACTAGCGGGAGTAAGCTCCTACAATGAGCAGTTCTTC	CSVVRLAGVSSYNEQFF
TRBV7-2	NA	NA	TRBJ2-1	TGTGCCAGCAGCTTAGCATTAGGCGGCAGGGGAGGGGGTGGTGAGCAGTTCTTC	CASSLALGGRGGGGEQFF
TRBV2	TRBD2	NA	TRBJ2-1	TGTGCCAGCAGTCTAAAGGGCGGGAGGGCCTACAATGAGCAGTTCTTC	CASSLKGGRAYNEQFF
TRBV28	NA	NA	TRBJ2-7	TGTGCCAGCAGAACCTCAGGGGACGAGCAGTACTTC	CASRTSGDEQYF
TRBV30	NA	few	TRBJ1-1	TGTGCCTGGAGTCCCAGGGGTTTTGGCACTGAAGCTTTCTTT	CAWSPRGFGTEAFF
TRBV7-9	NA	NA	TRBJ1-1	TGTGCCAGCAGCTTAGCAGGGGGGAACACTGAAGCTTTCTTT	CASSLAGGNTEAFF
TRBV18	NA	NA	TRBJ2-7	TGTGCCAGCTCACCTCTCATGGGCAGGGGGGAAACCAGGACCTACGAGCAGTACTTC	CASSPLMGRGETRTYEQYF
TRBV19	TRBD1	few	TRBJ1-1	TGTGCCAGTAGTATAGGGACAGGGAAGAACACTGAAGCTTTCTTT	CASSIGTGKNTEAFF
TRBV7-2	NA	few	TRBJ2-1	TGTGCCAGCAGCTTAGGCTACTATGAGCAGTTCTTC	CASSLGYYEQFF
TRBV25-1	NA	few	TRBJ2-3	TGTGCCAGCAGTGAGGGGCCCCAAGGATCAGCTAGCACAGATACGCAGTATTTT	CASSEGPQGSASTDTQYF
TRBV18	TRBD2	NA	TRBJ2-7	TGTGCCAGCTCACCGGGACTAGCGGGATCAGCGGGTTACGAGCAGTACTTC	CASSPGLAGSAGYEQYF
TRBV28	TRBD1	NA	TRBJ2-5	TGTGCCAGCAGGCGACAGGGGCAAGAGACCCAGTACTTC	CASRRQGQETQYF
TRBV23-1	TRBD1	NA	TRBJ1-1	TGCGCCAGCAGTCAATCATTGCCAGGGGGCCCAGGGATGAACACTGAAGCTTTCTTT	CASSQSLPGGPGMNTEAFF
TRBV27	TRBD2	few	TRBJ2-7	TGTGCCAGCAGGCTAGCGGGAGTCTCCTACGAGCAGTACTTC	CASRLAGVSYEQYF
TRBV9	TRBD1	NA	TRBJ1-1	TGTGCCAGCAGCACGGACAGGGCGGGAAACACTGAAGCTTTCTTT	CASSTDRAGNTEAFF
TRBV29-1	TRBD2	NA	TRBJ2-3	TGCAGCGAGGGACTAGCGGGCACAGATACGCAGTATTTT	CSEGLAGTDTQYF
TRBV27	TRBD1	NA	TRBJ2-7	TGTGCCAGCAGTATAGTGGGACAGGGGGCCTACGAGCAGTACTTC	CASSIVGQGAYEQYF
TRBV7-9	TRBD2	once	TRBJ2-4	TGTGCCAGCAGCTACGGACTAGCGGGAGGGATAGCCAAAAACATTCAGTACTTC	CASSYGLAGGIAKNIQYF
TRBV9	NA	NA	TRBJ2-7	TGTGCCAGCAGCCCGGACTGGTCCTACGAGCAGTACTTC	CASSPDWSYEQYF
TRBV19	NA	NA	TRBJ2-4	TGTGCCAGTAGAATATCGGGACTAGCCAAAAACATTCAGTACTTC	CASRISGLAKNIQYF
TRBV5-1	NA	NA	TRBJ1-1	TGCGCCAGCAGCAGCGGGACTGCCCCAATGAACACTGAAGCTTTCTTT	CASSSGTAPMNTEAFF
TRBV4-2	NA	few	TRBJ2-2	TGTGCCAGCAGCCCGCAGGTGAACACCGGGGAGCTGTTTTTT	CASSPQVNTGELFF
TRBV6-5	NA	NA	TRBJ2-5	TGTGCCAGCAGTTACGGGGGGGAGACCCAGTACTTC	CASSYGGETQYF
TRBV28	NA	few	TRBJ2-7	TGTGCCAGCAGTTTATATCGGTACGAGCAGTACTTC	CASSLYRYEQYF
TRBV7-2	NA	few	TRBJ1-1	TGTGCCAGCAGCTTAGCCGACAGGAACACTGAAGCTTTCTTT	CASSLADRNTEAFF
TRBV28	NA	NA	TRBJ2-5	TGTGCCAGCAGAGGGGCCTCGCGGGGAGAGACCCAGTACTTC	CASRGASRGETQYF
TRBV21-1	NA	few	TRBJ2-7	TGTGCCAGCAGCAAAGTGACACGGAAGTCCTACGAGCAGTACTTC	CASSKVTRKSYEQYF
TRBV18	NA	few	TRBJ2-7	TGTGCCAGCTCACCCTATTTACCGGACGAGCAGTACTTC	CASSPYLPDEQYF
TRBV28	NA	few	TRBJ1-1	TGTGCCAGCACCCTTAGGGGGATCCGGGACACTGAAGCTTTCTTT	CASTLRGIRDTEAFF
TRBV30	TRBD2	few	TRBJ2-3	TGTGCCTGGAGCCGGTTGGAGCGGGAGGGCACAGATACGCAGTATTTT	CAWSRLEREGTDTQYF
TRBV7-8	TRBD2	NA	TRBJ2-3	TGTGCCAGCAGCTCAGTCCCTAGCGGGGTTCAGGATACGCAGTATTTT	CASSSVPSGVQDTQYF
TRBV19	TRBD2	NA	TRBJ2-1	TGTGCCAGTAGTGGGAGACTAGCGGGAGTTCCCAATGAGCAGTTCTTC	CASSGRLAGVPNEQFF
TRBV29-1	NA	NA	TRBJ1-1	TGCAGCGGACGACTTAGCGACACTGAAGCTTTCTTT	CSGRLSDTEAFF
TRBV7-2	TRBD2	few	TRBJ2-7	TGTGCCAGCAGCTTAGCTTCTAGCGGAGAGTACGAGCAGTACTTC	CASSLASSGEYEQYF
TRBV28	TRBD2	few	TRBJ2-7	TGTGCCAGCAGCTCGCCTAGCGGGAGACCCTTTCCCCCGACCTACGAGCAGTACTTC	CASSSPSGRPFPPTYEQYF
TRBV27	NA	few	TRBJ2-7	TGTGCCAGCAGTGTCGGCAGGGTGCCTGCCGAGCAGTACTTC	CASSVGRVPAEQYF
TRBV30	TRBD2	NA	TRBJ2-3	TGTGCCTGGAGTGTACGGGTTAGCGGGAGGCCCAGCACAGATACGCAGTATTTT	CAWSVRVSGRPSTDTQYF